This TCR beta chain was profiled in a study of long-term antiretroviral therapy in people with HIV. Study-wide results and caveats: Gathering of blood took place between about 2003 and 2017, possibly under older ART regimens.

From each donor, at least one pre-ART PBMC sample and at least two post-ART PBMC samples were obtained. At survey level, the immunoSEQ assay was run in its v3.0 version. The data were produced by immunoSEQ multiplex PCR, yet TCRdb's version contains in-frame clones alone and is incomplete. The sample has tens of thousands of clones, under 85% seen once; the top ten hold roughly a quarter. Remarks on this clone: Its target is unknown.

Specimen: unsorted PBMCs, collected 0.4 years after starting antiretroviral therapy. This sequence was found in a man aged 45 to 65 with HIV.

For the CDR3, the DNA is TGTGCCAGCAGCAATCGCAGGGGCCCGAGCTCCTACGAGCAGTACTTC. It codes for CASSNRRGPSSYEQYF. The rearrangement links TRBV2 to TRBJ2-7; D perhaps matches TRBD1 (6 bases). V was trimmed by 6 bases and J by 0 bases, leaving 18 bases between them. There are 16 residues in the CDR3. Germline V gene data show CDR1 as SNHLY and CDR2 as FYNNEI.